This TCR beta chain derives from a study of T cell clonality in common variable immunodeficiency. In the case of this clone: From the germline J gene comes the end of the CDR3, since the read stops 3 residues before it.

Assay used: immunoSEQ multiplex PCR; TCRdb lists only in-frame clones, some missing. There are 30,000 to 35,000 clones in the sample, none observed a single time. CDR3 length: 15 residues. Trimming cost V 3 bases and J 0 bases, with 15 bases left between them. The germline CDR1 and CDR2 sequences are GTSNPN and SVGIG (reference sequence). This chain uses TRBV30 with TRBJ2-7; D perhaps matches TRBD2 (6 bases). This TCR was recovered from a person aged 18 to 70 in good health. Input material: peripheral blood mononuclear cells. Partial CDR3 DNA: TGTGCCTGGAGGAGAAGGGCTAGCGTCTCCTACGAG. The encoded protein is CAWRRRASVSYE. The CDR3 as a whole reads CAWRRRASVSYEQYF.